In this sample, the clone carrying this T cell receptor beta chain turned up many times. The antigen is undetermined. This sample stems from a study of response to subunit inactivated influenza vaccine. Study-wide findings and caveats: The authors suggested that few new T cells are recruited per seasonal influenza vaccination.

MiXCR, run by TCRdb on the RT-PCR reads, gives a single entry per CDR3 protein. Among hundreds of thousands of distinct CDR3 sequences listed, 15% to 17% were seen once. The sequenced sample was PBMCs from blood, obtained roughly 13 days after vaccination. This clonotype originated in a man over 45 who received an inactivated influenza vaccine.

The CDR3 nucleotides are TGTGCCAGCAGTGGTCCTTACGAGCAGTACTTC. Residues: CASSGPYEQYF. The chain uses TRBV6-2 or TRBV6-3 and TRBJ2-7; no definite D call. Germline CDR1 and CDR2: MNHEY and SVGEGT. Trimming took 5 bases from V and 4 from J, leaving 6 bases between them. The CDR3 spans 11 residues.